This T cell receptor (beta chain) was identified in a study of T cell changes during pregnancy in multiple sclerosis. Germline values: CDR1 SGHRS, CDR2 YFSETQ. The V and J ends lost 1 base and 6 bases, in that order; junction bases with no gene match: 3. CDR3 length: 14 residues. Repertoires were generated with immunoSEQ multiplex PCR, while TCRdb's copy carries only in-frame clones and drops some. The sample has 60,000 or so clones, nearly 90% seen once. This clonotype was obtained from a female donor with multiple sclerosis, enrolled in a pregnancy study. Sequencing used peripheral blood, obtained in the first trimester of pregnancy. V gene TRBV5-1 combines with J gene TRBJ2-3; TRBD2 aligns across 9 bases. CDR3 coding DNA: TGCGCCAGCAGCTTGACTAGCGGGCTTGATACGCAGTATTTT. This codes for CASSLTSGLDTQYF.